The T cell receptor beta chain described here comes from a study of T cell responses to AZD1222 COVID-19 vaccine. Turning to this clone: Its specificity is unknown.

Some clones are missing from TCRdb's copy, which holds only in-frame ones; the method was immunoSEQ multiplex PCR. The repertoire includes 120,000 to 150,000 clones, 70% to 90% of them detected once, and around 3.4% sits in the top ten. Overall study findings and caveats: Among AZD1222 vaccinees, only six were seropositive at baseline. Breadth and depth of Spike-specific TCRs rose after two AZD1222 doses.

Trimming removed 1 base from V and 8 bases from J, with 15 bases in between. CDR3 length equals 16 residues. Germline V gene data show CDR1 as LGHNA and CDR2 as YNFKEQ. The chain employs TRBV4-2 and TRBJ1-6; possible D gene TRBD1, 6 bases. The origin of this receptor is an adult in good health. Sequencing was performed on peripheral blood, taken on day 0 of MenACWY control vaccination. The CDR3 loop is CASSQVRGLRDSPLHF. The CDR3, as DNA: TGTGCCAGCAGCCAAGTACGGGGGCTGAGGGATTCACCCCTCCACTTT.